These T cell receptor beta chains were read from a single sample in a study of OX40 agonist ivuxolimab in advanced cancers. The data were produced by immunoSEQ multiplex PCR, yet TCRdb's version contains in-frame clones alone and is incomplete. The table shows 53,000 or so clones, with approximately 81% occurring only once. Sequencing used CD4+ or CD8+ T cells sorted from blood, obtained in a trial of the OX40 agonist ivuxolimab. The source of these receptors is an adult with an advanced solid tumor such as melanoma, head and neck, liver or kidney cancer. Each CDR3 is given with its conserved first and last residue. The D gene is left open where the match is weak. Clone size, where shown, is once, few, many, or a class for clones that have expanded.

j_gene | v_gene | len | d_gene | abundance | CDR3nt | CDR3aa
TRBJ2-3 | TRBV19 | 13 | . | . | TGTGCCTCAACGGCAACCCACACAGATACGCAGTATTTT | CASTATHTDTQYF
TRBJ1-5 | TRBV6-6 | 16 | TRBD1 | . | TGTGCCAGCACCCAAGGACAGGTCGGGGCAAATCAGCCCCAGCATTTT | CASTQGQVGANQPQHF
TRBJ2-3 | TRBV11-2 | 16 | TRBD2 | . | TGTGCCAGCAGCCAAGGGACTAGCGGGACAACAGATACGCAGTATTTT | CASSQGTSGTTDTQYF
TRBJ1-2 | TRBV11-3 | 13 | . | . | TGTGCCAGCAGCTTAAGAAGGTTCTCTGGCTACACCTTC | CASSLRRFSGYTF
TRBJ2-3 | TRBV5-1 | 16 | . | . | TGCGCCAGCAGCTCGGGGGCTAGCGGAAGCACAGATACGCAGTATTTT | CASSSGASGSTDTQYF
TRBJ2-3 | TRBV4-2 | 15 | . | . | TGTGCCAGCAGCGACCCCCGCGGGGGCACAGATACGCAGTATTTT | CASSDPRGGTDTQYF
TRBJ1-2 | TRBV7-2 | 13 | . | few | TGTGCCAGCAGCTTAGAAGCAGGGAATGGCTACACCTTC | CASSLEAGNGYTF
TRBJ1-5 | TRBV5-8 | 13 | . | few | TGTGCCAGCAGCTTGATGGTGAACCAGCCCCAGCATTTT | CASSLMVNQPQHF
TRBJ2-2 | TRBV7-3 | 12 | . | . | TGTGCCAGCAGCCCGGCGGTCGGGGAGCTGTTTTTT | CASSPAVGELFF
TRBJ2-1 | TRBV5-6 | 16 | TRBD2 | . | TGTGCCAGCAGCCTAACCGGGACTAGCATAGACAATGAGCAGTTCTTC | CASSLTGTSIDNEQFF
TRBJ2-7 | TRBV2 | 12 | . | . | TGTGCCAGCAGCGTCGGTACAGGGGAGCAGTACTTC | CASSVGTGEQYF
TRBJ2-1 | TRBV27 | 16 | TRBD2 | . | TGTGCCAGCAGTTTTCAGCTAGGGGCTAGCGGTAATGAGCAGTTCTTC | CASSFQLGASGNEQFF
TRBJ1-2 | TRBV11-2 | 13 | . | . | TGTGCCAGCAGCTTTCAGTTAAACTATGGCTACACCTTC | CASSFQLNYGYTF
TRBJ2-7 | TRBV19 | 15 | TRBD1 | . | TGTGCCAGTAGTCTAAGGACAGGGGGGGCCTACGAGCAGTACTTC | CASSLRTGGAYEQYF
TRBJ1-4 | TRBV7-2 | 15 | . | . | TGTGCCAGCAGCTTAGTAGGGAGCGGTAATGAAAAACTGTTTTTT | CASSLVGSGNEKLFF
TRBJ2-3 | TRBV19 | 16 | TRBD1 | . | TGTGCCAGTAGTTCCGGGACAGGTACAAGCACAGATACGCAGTATTTT | CASSSGTGTSTDTQYF
TRBJ2-7 | TRBV11-3 | 14 | TRBD2 | . | TGTGCCAGCAGGCCTGGGGGGGTCCCCTACGAGCAGTACTTC | CASRPGGVPYEQYF
TRBJ2-7 | TRBV6-1 | 13 | TRBD2 | . | TGTGCCAGCAACCCCGGGGGGGGCAACGAGCAGTACTTC | CASNPGGGNEQYF
TRBJ2-5 | TRBV5-5 | 15 | . | few | TGTGCCAGCAGCTTGAGTTGGCGCGTGGCAGAGACCCAGTACTTC | CASSLSWRVAETQYF
TRBJ2-7 | TRBV11-3 | 11 | . | . | TGTGCCAGCAGCTTTACCTACGAGCAGTACTTC | CASSFTYEQYF
TRBJ1-1 | TRBV30 | 15 | TRBD1 | . | TGTGCCTGGAGTATAACGGGACAGGGGAACACTGAAGCTTTCTTT | CAWSITGQGNTEAFF
TRBJ2-2 | TRBV18 | 15 | TRBD1 | . | TGTGCCAGCTCACCAGGACAGGGGAACACCGGGGAGCTGTTTTTT | CASSPGQGNTGELFF
TRBJ1-5 | TRBV2 | 15 | . | . | TGCGCCAGCAGTGAAGGGCGGGCAAGCAATCAGCCCCAGCATTTT | CASSEGRASNQPQHF
TRBJ2-7 | TRBV5-4 | 14 | TRBD1 | . | TGTGCCAGCAGCTTGGTGACAGGGCCGTACGAGCAGTACTTC | CASSLVTGPYEQYF
TRBJ1-1 | TRBV7-9 | 16 | . | . | TGTGCCAGCAGCCCGACAGGTTCTGGGAGGGGCACTGAAGCTTTCTTT | CASSPTGSGRGTEAFF
TRBJ2-2 | TRBV19 | 14 | . | few | TGTGCCAGTAGTACCATACAGGGTACCGGGGAGCTGTTTTTT | CASSTIQGTGELFF
TRBJ2-7 | TRBV9 | 14 | . | . | TGTGCCAGCAGCGTAGGGACTCGTTCCTACGAGCAGTACTTC | CASSVGTRSYEQYF
TRBJ2-3 | TRBV28 | 15 | . | . | TGTGCCAGCAGTTCACCGGGACAAAGCACAGATACGCAGTATTTT | CASSSPGQSTDTQYF
TRBJ1-3 | TRBV10-3 | 16 | . | . | TGTGCCATCAGTGAAACCCCGGACAGAACTGGAAACACCATATATTTT | CAISETPDRTGNTIYF
TRBJ2-2 | TRBV7-9 | 15 | . | . | TGTGCCAGCAGCATAGCGGGACAGGGAACCGGGGAGCTGTTTTTT | CASSIAGQGTGELFF
TRBJ2-2 | TRBV15 | 19 | . | . | TGTGCCACCAGCAGAGATCGGTATAGGGACCCCACGAACACCGGGGAGCTGTTTTTT | CATSRDRYRDPTNTGELFF
TRBJ2-1 | TRBV19 | 14 | TRBD2 | . | TGTGCCAGTAGTGCACTAGCGGGAGGTTATGAGCAGTTCTTC | CASSALAGGYEQFF
TRBJ1-5 | TRBV5-5 | 16 | . | . | TGTGCCAGCAGCTCTCTTTCCGGACGAGCGAATCAGCCCCAGCATTTT | CASSSLSGRANQPQHF
TRBJ2-1 | TRBV7-9 | 15 | TRBD2 | . | TGTGCCAGCACCGAAGGACTAGCGGCCTACAATGAGCAGTTCTTC | CASTEGLAAYNEQFF
TRBJ2-1 | TRBV5-1 | 16 | TRBD2 | . | TGCGCCAGCAGCTCACTAGCGGGAGGGATTCTGAATGAGCAGTTCTTC | CASSSLAGGILNEQFF
TRBJ2-5 | TRBV19 | 15 | . | . | TGTGCCAGCGTAGAAGGGCAGATTACCCAAGAGACCCAGTACTTC | CASVEGQITQETQYF
TRBJ2-3 | TRBV13 | 17 | . | . | TGTGCCAGCAGCTTAGGCTGGGGGCGATCATCCACAGATACGCAGTATTTT | CASSLGWGRSSTDTQYF
TRBJ2-5 | TRBV6-6 | 14 | . | few | TGTGCCAGCCGCCCTAGTCTAGCTGGGGAGACCCAGTACTTC | CASRPSLAGETQYF
TRBJ2-1 | TRBV11-2 | 13 | . | . | TGTGCCAGCACCCAAATAGGGTACAATGAGCAGTTCTTC | CASTQIGYNEQFF
TRBJ2-1 | TRBV7-8 | 17 | . | . | TGTGCCAGCAGCCTGAAGCCCCCAGGTGGTCAGTACAATGAGCAGTTCTTC | CASSLKPPGGQYNEQFF
TRBJ2-5 | TRBV7-2 | 15 | . | . | TGTGCCAGCAACCTTGGCGGCCCAGCAGGGGAGACCCAGTACTTC | CASNLGGPAGETQYF
TRBJ2-1 | TRBV5-4 | 16 | TRBD2 | . | TGTGCCAGCAGCTGGGAGGGAGGGACCTCCTACAATGAGCAGTTCTTC | CASSWEGGTSYNEQFF
TRBJ2-3 | TRBV6-4 | 15 | TRBD1 | . | TGTGCCAGCAGTATGGACAGGACCAGCACAGATACGCAGTATTTT | CASSMDRTSTDTQYF
TRBJ1-5 | TRBV5-1 | 15 | . | once | TGCGCCAGCACCGTCGACGGGGGTAGCAATCAGCCCCAGCATTTT | CASTVDGGSNQPQHF
TRBJ1-3 | TRBV6-5 | 16 | TRBD1 | . | TGTGCCAGCAGTTCGTGGACAGGGTTGATGCGAAACACCATATATTTT | CASSSWTGLMRNTIYF
TRBJ2-2 | TRBV25-1 | 12 | . | . | TGTGCCAGCAGTCGCCGTAACGGGGAGCTGTTTTTT | CASSRRNGELFF
TRBJ2-2 | TRBV2 | 12 | . | . | TGTGCCAGCGGACGCCGCACCGGGGAGCTGTTTTTT | CASGRRTGELFF
TRBJ2-5 | TRBV9 | 18 | TRBD2 | . | TGTGCCAGCAGCGTAGGGACTAGCGGGAGGAGAGTGGGGGAGACCCAGTACTTC | CASSVGTSGRRVGETQYF
TRBJ2-6 | TRBV7-3 | 15 | . | . | TGTGCCAGCAGCTCCCAATTATCTGGGGCCAACGTCCTGACTTTC | CASSSQLSGANVLTF
TRBJ2-2 | TRBV18 | 16 | TRBD1 | . | TGTGCCAGCTCACCACAGGGGGCGACGAACACCGGGGAGCTGTTTTTT | CASSPQGATNTGELFF
TRBJ2-7 | TRBV9 | 16 | . | few | TGTGCCAGCAGCGTCGCCGGCGTGGGGCAAACCTACGAGCAGTACTTC | CASSVAGVGQTYEQYF
TRBJ2-1 | TRBV6-5 | 14 | . | . | TGTGCCAGCAGTCCTACTATCTCCTACAATGAGCAGTTCTTC | CASSPTISYNEQFF
TRBJ2-3 | TRBV7-2 | 15 | . | . | TGTGCCAGCAGCTTAGAAAGTAGGGTTTCAGATACGCAGTATTTT | CASSLESRVSDTQYF
TRBJ2-7 | TRBV6-1 | 11 | . | few | TGTGCCAGCAGCCCCTTGTACGAGCAGTACTTC | CASSPLYEQYF
TRBJ2-5 | TRBV7-2 | 14 | . | . | TGTGCCAGCAGCTTAGCAGGACCCCGAGAGACCCAGTACTTC | CASSLAGPRETQYF
TRBJ2-7 | TRBV11-3 | 11 | . | . | TGTGCCAGCAGCTTAGAACGCGAGCAGTACTTC | CASSLEREQYF
TRBJ1-5 | TRBV7-9 | 15 | TRBD1 | . | TGTGCCAGCAGCTCCAGGGGGATGGGCAATCAGCCCCAGCATTTT | CASSSRGMGNQPQHF
TRBJ2-5 | TRBV5-4 | 17 | TRBD1 | once | TGTGCCAGCAGCTTGCCCACACCGGGACAGGGAGCAGAGACCCAGTACTTC | CASSLPTPGQGAETQYF
TRBJ2-1 | TRBV6-5 | 13 | . | . | TGTGCCAGCAGCCGTAGCTCCTACAATGAGCAGTTCTTC | CASSRSSYNEQFF